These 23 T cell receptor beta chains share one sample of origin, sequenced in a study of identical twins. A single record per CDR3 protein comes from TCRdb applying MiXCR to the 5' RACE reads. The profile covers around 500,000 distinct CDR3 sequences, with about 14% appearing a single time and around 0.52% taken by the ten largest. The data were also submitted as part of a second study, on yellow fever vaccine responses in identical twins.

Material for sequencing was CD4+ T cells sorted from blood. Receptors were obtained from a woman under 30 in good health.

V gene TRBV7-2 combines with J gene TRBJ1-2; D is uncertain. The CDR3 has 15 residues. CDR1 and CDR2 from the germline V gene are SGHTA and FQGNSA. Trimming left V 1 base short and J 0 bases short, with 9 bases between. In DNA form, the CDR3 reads TGTGCCAGCAGCTTAGTGGTAGATCCTAACTATGGCTACACCTTC. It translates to CASSLVVDPNYGYTF.

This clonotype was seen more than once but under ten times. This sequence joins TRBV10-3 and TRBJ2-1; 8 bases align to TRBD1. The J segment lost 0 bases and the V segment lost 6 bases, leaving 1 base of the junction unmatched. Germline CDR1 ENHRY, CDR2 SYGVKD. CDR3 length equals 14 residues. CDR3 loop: CAIRGQDSYNEQFF. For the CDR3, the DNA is TGTGCCATCAGGGGACAGGACTCCTACAATGAGCAGTTCTTC.

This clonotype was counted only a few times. The CDR3: CASTPGTSGSRSSTDTQYF. The CDR3 DNA reads TGTGCCAGCACACCCGGGACTAGCGGGAGTCGGTCAAGCACAGATACGCAGTATTTT. This chain uses TRBV9 with TRBJ2-3; 14 bases map to TRBD2. The CDR3 runs 19 residues. V lost 6 bases to trimming and J lost 0 bases; unmatched junction nucleotides: 12. Germline assignment: CDR1 SGDLS and CDR2 YYNGEE.

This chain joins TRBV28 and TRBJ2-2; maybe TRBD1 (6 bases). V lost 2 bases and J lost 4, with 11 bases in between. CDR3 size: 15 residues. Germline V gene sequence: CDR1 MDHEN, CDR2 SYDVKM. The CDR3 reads CASSLGRGSTGELFF. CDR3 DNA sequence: TGTGCCAGCAGTTTAGGCAGGGGAAGCACCGGGGAGCTGTTTTTT.

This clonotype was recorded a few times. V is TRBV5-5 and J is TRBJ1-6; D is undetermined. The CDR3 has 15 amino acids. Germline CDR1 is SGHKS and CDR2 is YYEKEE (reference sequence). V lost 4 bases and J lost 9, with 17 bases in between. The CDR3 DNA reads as TGTGCCAGCAGCCTATCCGGGATTGAGCGTTCACCCCTCCACTTT. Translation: CASSLSGIERSPLHF.

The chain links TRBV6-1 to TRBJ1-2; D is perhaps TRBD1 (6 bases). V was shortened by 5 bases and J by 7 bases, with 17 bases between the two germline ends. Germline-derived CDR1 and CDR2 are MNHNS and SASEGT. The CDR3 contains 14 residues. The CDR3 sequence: CASSPASGGGGYTF. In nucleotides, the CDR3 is TGTGCCAGCAGTCCCGCTTCTGGGGGCGGTGGCTACACCTTC.

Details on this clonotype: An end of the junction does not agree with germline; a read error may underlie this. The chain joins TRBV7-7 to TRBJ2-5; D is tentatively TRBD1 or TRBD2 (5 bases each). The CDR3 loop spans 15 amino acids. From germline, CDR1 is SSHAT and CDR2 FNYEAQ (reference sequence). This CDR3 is CASSLDLRAGETQYF. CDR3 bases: TGTGCTAGCAGCTTAGACCTCAGGGCGGGAGAGACCCAGTACTTC. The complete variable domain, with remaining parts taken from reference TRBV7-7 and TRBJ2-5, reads GAGVSQSPRYKVTKRGQDVTLRCDPISSHATLYWYQQALGQGPEFLTYFNYEAQPDKSGLPSDRFSAERPEGSISTLTIQRTEQRDSAMYRCASSLDLRAGETQYFGPGTRLLVL.

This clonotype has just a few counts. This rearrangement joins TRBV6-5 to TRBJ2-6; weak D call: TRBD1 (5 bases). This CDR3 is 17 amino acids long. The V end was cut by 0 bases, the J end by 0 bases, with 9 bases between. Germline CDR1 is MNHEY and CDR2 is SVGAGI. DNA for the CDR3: TGTGCCAGCAGTTACTCAAAGGGGAACTCTGGGGCCAACGTCCTGACTTTC. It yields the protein CASSYSKGNSGANVLTF.

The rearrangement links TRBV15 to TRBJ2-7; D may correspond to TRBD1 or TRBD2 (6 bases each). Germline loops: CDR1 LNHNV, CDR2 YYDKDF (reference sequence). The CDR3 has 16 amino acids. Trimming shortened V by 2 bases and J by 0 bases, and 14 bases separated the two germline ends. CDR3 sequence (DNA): TGTGCCACCAGCAGAACCGGGGGCAGGGGCTCCTACGAGCAGTACTTC. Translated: CATSRTGGRGSYEQYF.

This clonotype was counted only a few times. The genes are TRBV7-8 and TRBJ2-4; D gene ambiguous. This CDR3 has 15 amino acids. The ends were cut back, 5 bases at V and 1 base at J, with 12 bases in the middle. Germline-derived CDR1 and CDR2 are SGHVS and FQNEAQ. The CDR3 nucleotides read TGTGCCAGCAGCCCCCTAAGGACGGCCAAAAACATTCAGTACTTC. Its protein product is CASSPLRTAKNIQYF.

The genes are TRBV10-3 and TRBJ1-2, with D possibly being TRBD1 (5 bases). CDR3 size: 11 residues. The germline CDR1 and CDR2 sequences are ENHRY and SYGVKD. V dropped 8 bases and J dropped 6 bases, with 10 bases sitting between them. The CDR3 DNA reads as TGTGCCATCCGGACAACCCATGGCTACACCTTC. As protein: CAIRTTHGYTF.

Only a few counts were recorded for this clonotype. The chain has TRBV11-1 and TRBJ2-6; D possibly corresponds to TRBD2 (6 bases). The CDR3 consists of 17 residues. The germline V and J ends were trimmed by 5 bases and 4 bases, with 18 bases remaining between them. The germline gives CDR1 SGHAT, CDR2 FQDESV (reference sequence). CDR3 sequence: CASSPGSLSLGANVLTF. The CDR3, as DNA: TGTGCCAGCAGCCCCGGGAGTCTTTCTCTCGGGGCCAACGTCCTGACTTTC.

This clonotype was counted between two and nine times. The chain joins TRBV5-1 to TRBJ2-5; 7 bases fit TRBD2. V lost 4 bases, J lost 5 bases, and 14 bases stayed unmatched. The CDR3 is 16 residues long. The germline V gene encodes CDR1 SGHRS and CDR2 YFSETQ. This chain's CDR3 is CASSKSGAHFPETQYF. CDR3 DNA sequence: TGCGCCAGCAGCAAGAGCGGGGCTCATTTTCCGGAGACCCAGTACTTC.

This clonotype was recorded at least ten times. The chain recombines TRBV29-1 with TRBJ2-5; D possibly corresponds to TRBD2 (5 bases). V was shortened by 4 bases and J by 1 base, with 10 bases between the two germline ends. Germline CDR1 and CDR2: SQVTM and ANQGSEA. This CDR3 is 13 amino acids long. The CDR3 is CSVAGSLQETQYF. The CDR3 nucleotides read TGCAGCGTTGCGGGGAGTCTCCAAGAGACCCAGTACTTC.

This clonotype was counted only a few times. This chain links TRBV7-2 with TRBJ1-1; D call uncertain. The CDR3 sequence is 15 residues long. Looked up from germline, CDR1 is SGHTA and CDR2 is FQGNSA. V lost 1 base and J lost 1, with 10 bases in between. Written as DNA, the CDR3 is TGTGCCAGCAGCTTAGACGTACGTTCGAACACTGAAGCTTTCTTT. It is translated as CASSLDVRSNTEAFF.

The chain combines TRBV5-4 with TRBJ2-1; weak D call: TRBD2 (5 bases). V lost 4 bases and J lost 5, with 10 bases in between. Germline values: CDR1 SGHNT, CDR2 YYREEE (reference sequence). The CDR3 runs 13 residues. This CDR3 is CASSRETNNEQFF. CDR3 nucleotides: TGTGCCAGCAGCCGGGAAACCAACAATGAGCAGTTCTTC.

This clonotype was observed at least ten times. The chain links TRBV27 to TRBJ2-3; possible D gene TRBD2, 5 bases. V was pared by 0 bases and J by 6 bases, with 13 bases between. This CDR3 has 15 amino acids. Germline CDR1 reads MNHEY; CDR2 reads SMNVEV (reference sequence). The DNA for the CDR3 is TGTGCCAGCAGTTTATCAGAGGGCCCCCGGGATACGCAGTATTTT. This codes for CASSLSEGPRDTQYF.

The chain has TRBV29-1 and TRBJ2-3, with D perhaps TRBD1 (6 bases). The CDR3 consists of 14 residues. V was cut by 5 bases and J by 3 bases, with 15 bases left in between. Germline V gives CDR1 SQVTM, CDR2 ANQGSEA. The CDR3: CSVPPTGITDTQYF. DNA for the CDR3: TGCAGCGTTCCGCCAACAGGGATTACAGATACGCAGTATTTT.

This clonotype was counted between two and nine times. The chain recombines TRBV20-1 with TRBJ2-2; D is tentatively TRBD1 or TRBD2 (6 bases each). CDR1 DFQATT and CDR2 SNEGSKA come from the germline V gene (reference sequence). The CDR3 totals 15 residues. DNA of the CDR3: TGCAGCGTCGTACGGGGGCCTACGAACACCGGGGAGCTGTTTTTT. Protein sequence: CSVVRGPTNTGELFF.

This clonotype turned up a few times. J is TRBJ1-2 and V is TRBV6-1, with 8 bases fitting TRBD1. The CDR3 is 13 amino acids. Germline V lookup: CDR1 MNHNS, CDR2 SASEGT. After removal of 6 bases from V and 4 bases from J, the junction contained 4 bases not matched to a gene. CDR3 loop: CASRTTGVYGYTF. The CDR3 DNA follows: TGTGCCAGCAGGACGACAGGGGTCTATGGCTACACCTTC.

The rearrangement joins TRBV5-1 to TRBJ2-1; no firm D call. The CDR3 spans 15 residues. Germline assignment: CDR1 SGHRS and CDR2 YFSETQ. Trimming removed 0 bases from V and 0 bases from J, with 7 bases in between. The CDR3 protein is CASSLDSASYNEQFF. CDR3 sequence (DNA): TGCGCCAGCAGCTTGGACAGCGCCTCCTACAATGAGCAGTTCTTC.

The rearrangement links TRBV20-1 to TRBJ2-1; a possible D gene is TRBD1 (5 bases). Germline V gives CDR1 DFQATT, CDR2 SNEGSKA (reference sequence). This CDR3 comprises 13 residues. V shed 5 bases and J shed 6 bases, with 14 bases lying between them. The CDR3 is CSAPGFRINEQFF. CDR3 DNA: TGCAGTGCTCCAGGGTTTCGGATCAATGAGCAGTTCTTC.

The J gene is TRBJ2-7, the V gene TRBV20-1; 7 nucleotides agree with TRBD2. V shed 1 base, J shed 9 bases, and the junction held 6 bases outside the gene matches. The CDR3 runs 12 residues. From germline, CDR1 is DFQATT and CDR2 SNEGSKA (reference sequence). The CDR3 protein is CSARVTSGGQYF. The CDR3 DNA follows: TGCAGTGCTAGAGTAACTTCGGGGGGGCAGTACTTC.